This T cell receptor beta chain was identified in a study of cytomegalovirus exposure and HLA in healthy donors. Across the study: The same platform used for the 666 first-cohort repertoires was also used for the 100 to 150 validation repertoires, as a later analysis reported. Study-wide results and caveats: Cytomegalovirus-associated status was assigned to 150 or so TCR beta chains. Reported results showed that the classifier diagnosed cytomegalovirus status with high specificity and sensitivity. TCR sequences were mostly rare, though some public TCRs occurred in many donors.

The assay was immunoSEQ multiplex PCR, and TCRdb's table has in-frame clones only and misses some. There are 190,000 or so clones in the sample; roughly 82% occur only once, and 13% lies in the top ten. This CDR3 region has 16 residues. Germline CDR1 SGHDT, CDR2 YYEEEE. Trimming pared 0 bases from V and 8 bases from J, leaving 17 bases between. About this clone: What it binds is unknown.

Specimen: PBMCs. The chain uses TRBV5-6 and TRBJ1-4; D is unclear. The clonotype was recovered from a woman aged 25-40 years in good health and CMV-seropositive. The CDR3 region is CASSLGAEGLGEKLFF. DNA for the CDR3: TGTGCCAGCAGCTTGGGCGCGGAGGGCCTTGGGGAAAAACTGTTTTTT. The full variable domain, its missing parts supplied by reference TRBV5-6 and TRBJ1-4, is DAGVTQSPTHLIKTRGQQVTLRCSPKSGHDTVSWYQQALGQGPQFIFQYYEEEERQRGNFPDRFSGHQFPNYSSELNVNALLLGDSALYLCASSLGAEGLGEKLFFGSGTQLSVL.